The following is a TCR beta chain sequence with its context. An end of the junction differs from the germline gene, which may be a read error. The data stem from a study of shared T cell receptors in the human thymus. This CDR3 spans 13 amino acids. Germline CDR1 is MNHEY and CDR2 is SMNVEV (reference sequence). Profiled with immunoSEQ multiplex PCR; TCRdb holds only in-frame clones, not every one. This table has roughly 660,000 clones, around nine tenths appearing once. The data were also submitted as part of a second study, on human thymus T cells. As reported in that work: Thymic repertoires overlap heavily among unrelated individuals, related research has reported.

The chain recombines TRBV27 with TRBJ1-2; 7 nucleotides align to TRBD1. Sequenced input: thymocytes. This clonotype was obtained from a boy younger than two with a congenital heart defect. The CDR3 nucleotides are TGTGTCAGCAGTCCCGACAGGGCGGATGGCTACACCTTC. It yields the protein CVSSPDRADGYTF.